What follows are 30 T cell receptor beta chains derived from one specimen sequenced in a study of CD8 T cells in ankylosing spondylitis. Study-wide findings and caveats: A motif of 7 to 9 highly homologous TCR beta variants was seen as apparently characteristic of ankylosing spondylitis blood.

Their antigen targets remain unknown. TCRdb fed the 5' RACE reads into MiXCR, producing one record per CDR3 protein. The table shows about 440,000 distinct CDR3 sequences, with under 20% occurring only once. Sequencing was done on a sample of blood, either unsorted or a sorted T cell fraction (not recorded which). Source of these receptors: a male donor with ankylosing spondylitis.

There are a few counts of this clonotype. V gene TRBV7-9 combines with J gene TRBJ2-5; possibly TRBD2 for D (5 bases). Deletions cut 2 bases from V and 3 bases from J, with 13 bases between. This CDR3 region has 15 residues. Germline V CDR1 and CDR2: SEHNR, FQNEAQ (reference sequence). Written as DNA, the CDR3 is TGTGCCAGCAGCTTAAGACTACAGAGAGAAGAGACCCAGTACTTC. It translates to CASSLRLQREETQYF. Using reference TRBV7-9 and TRBJ2-5 for the parts outside the CDR3, the full variable domain is DTGVSQNPRHKITKRGQNVTFRCDPISEHNRLYWYRQTLGQGPEFLTYFQNEAQLEKSRLLSDRFSAERPKGSFSTLEIQRTEQGDSAMYLCASSLRLQREETQYFGPGTRLLVL.

This clonotype was recorded a few times. The rearrangement uses TRBV20-1 and TRBJ2-2; 7 bases are shared with TRBD2. The CDR3 runs 14 residues. The germline CDR1 and CDR2 sequences are DFQATT and SNEGSKA (reference sequence). J lost 5 bases, V lost 2 bases, and 5 bases had no gene match. CDR3 in amino acids: CSARSGGETGELFF. The CDR3 bases are TGCAGTGCTAGATCGGGGGGTGAAACCGGGGAGCTGTTTTTT.

This clonotype has just a few counts. The chain is built from TRBV13 and TRBJ2-7; a weak D match, TRBD1 (7 bases). This CDR3 contains 15 residues. With 4 bases removed from V and 5 bases from J, the gap between germline ends came to 18 bases. Germline values: CDR1 PRHDT, CDR2 FYEKMQ (reference sequence). CDR3 amino acids: CASSSPRRGHDEQYF. The CDR3 region has the DNA TGTGCCAGCAGCTCACCTCGGAGGGGGCACGACGAGCAGTACTTC. Drawing the rest from reference TRBV13 and TRBJ2-7, the complete variable domain is AAGVIQSPRHLIKEKRETATLKCYPIPRHDTVYWYQQGPGQDPQFLISFYEKMQSDKGSIPDRFSAQQFSDYHSELNMSSLELGDSALYFCASSSPRRGHDEQYFGPGTRLTVT.

This clonotype was observed many times. The rearrangement joins TRBV20-1 to TRBJ1-2, with D possibly TRBD1 on 6 matching bases. This CDR3 contains 14 residues. Germline-derived CDR1 and CDR2 are DFQATT and SNEGSKA (reference sequence). Trimming left V 6 bases short and J 8 bases short, with 22 bases between. As DNA, the CDR3 is TGCAGTGCCGCCAAATACACAGGGCGTGAAGGCTACACCTTC. Encoded protein: CSAAKYTGREGYTF.

The V gene is TRBV18, the J gene TRBJ1-1, with D possibly matching TRBD1 (6 bases). The CDR3 contains 14 residues. Trimming removed 2 bases at V and 6 bases at J, with 13 bases between. Looked up from germline, CDR1 is KGHSH and CDR2 is LQKENI. The CDR3 nucleotides read TGTGCCAGCTCACCAACCCAGGGGAGGGCTGAAGCTTTCTTT. Residues: CASSPTQGRAEAFF. Complete variable domain (other parts from reference TRBV18 and TRBJ1-1): NAGVMQNPRHLVRRRGQEARLRCSPMKGHSHVYWYRQLPEEGLKFMVYLQKENIIDESGMPKERFSAEFPKEGPSILRIQQVVRGDSAAYFCASSPTQGRAEAFFGQGTRLTVV.

This clonotype was recorded many times. The V call is TRBV20-1, the J call TRBJ1-2; D unclear. The germline CDR1 and CDR2 sequences are DFQATT and SNEGSKA (reference sequence). The CDR3 runs 9 residues. Trimming cost V 6 bases and J 8 bases, with 7 bases left between them. The CDR3 bases are TGCAGTGCGCCAAGGGGCTACACCTTC. Translated, it gives CSAPRGYTF.

The chain employs TRBV11-2 and TRBJ1-1, with TRBD1 as a possible D gene (5 bases). V was trimmed by 1 base and J by 3 bases, leaving 9 bases between them. There are 14 residues in the CDR3. CDR1 is SGHAT, CDR2 FQNNGV, per germline. DNA of the CDR3: TGTGCCAGCAGCTTAGTGGGGGGGGACACTGAAGCTTTCTTT. Amino acids: CASSLVGGDTEAFF.

The rearrangement uses TRBV12-3 or TRBV12-4 and TRBJ2-5, with 11 bases aligning to TRBD2. The junction had 10 bases not matched to a gene; V was cut back by 5 bases and J by 5 bases. The CDR3 has 16 amino acids. Here the CDR3 reads CASSEGRLAGLETQYF. The CDR3 nucleotides read TGTGCCAGCAGTGAGGGGCGACTAGCGGGGCTTGAGACCCAGTACTTC.

This clonotype occurred many times. The V call is TRBV3-1, the J call TRBJ2-7; 8 bases line up with TRBD1. The V gene's germline CDR1 is LGHDT and CDR2 YNNKEL (reference sequence). This CDR3 contains 14 residues. V lost 0 bases and J lost 8; bases outside the gene matches: 6. The CDR3 is CASSQEQGGYKQYF. DNA for the CDR3: TGTGCCAGCAGCCAAGAACAGGGGGGTTACAAGCAGTACTTC.

The chain couples TRBV7-2 to TRBJ2-1; 12 nucleotides align to TRBD2. The germline CDR1 and CDR2 sequences are SGHTA and FQGNSA. The CDR3 loop spans 16 amino acids. V shed 7 bases, J shed 0 bases, and the junction held 4 bases outside the gene matches. The CDR3 bases are TGTGCCAGCAAGTCGACTAGCGGGAGCTCCTACAATGAGCAGTTCTTC. Translation gives CASKSTSGSSYNEQFF. The full variable domain, its missing parts supplied by reference TRBV7-2 and TRBJ2-1, is GAGVSQSPSNKVTEKGKDVELRCDPISGHTALYWYRQSLGQGLEFLIYFQGNSAPDKSGLPSDRFSAERTGGSVSTLTIQRTQQEDSAVYLCASKSTSGSSYNEQFFGPGTRLTVL.

A few counts support this clonotype. The chain links TRBV5-5 to TRBJ2-1; D not resolved. This CDR3 region has 13 residues. Trimming took 6 bases from V and 6 from J, leaving 13 bases between them. Germline-derived CDR1 and CDR2 are SGHKS and YYEKEE (reference sequence). CDR3 protein: CASNLSPLNEQFF. Written as DNA, the CDR3 is TGTGCCAGCAACCTCTCCCCACTCAATGAGCAGTTCTTC.

This clonotype was observed a handful of times. The J gene is TRBJ2-3, the V gene TRBV29-1; weak D call: TRBD2 (5 bases). V was cut by 4 bases and J by 1 base, with 12 bases left in between. CDR3 length equals 14 residues. Germline assignment: CDR1 SQVTM and CDR2 ANQGSEA. The CDR3 region is CSVVGPGGTDTQYF. The CDR3, as DNA: TGCAGCGTTGTGGGTCCCGGGGGCACAGATACGCAGTATTTT.

The chain recombines TRBV7-6 with TRBJ2-3; tentative D call: TRBD2 (7 bases). The CDR3 covers 15 residues. The ends were cut back, 5 bases at V and 5 bases at J, with 17 bases in the middle. CDR1 is SGHVS, CDR2 FNYEAQ, per germline. The CDR3 sequence: CASSPRRGAGDTQYF. CDR3 nucleotides: TGTGCCAGCAGCCCCCGCCGGGGGGCTGGAGATACGCAGTATTTT.

The gene calls are TRBV11-2 and TRBJ2-2; D may correspond to TRBD1 or TRBD2 (5 bases each). The CDR3 contains 16 residues. V lost 6 bases and J lost 1, with 15 bases in between. From germline, CDR1 is SGHAT and CDR2 FQNNGV. The CDR3 loop reads CASRPPGRENTGELFF. The CDR3 DNA is TGTGCCAGCAGACCTCCGGGACGGGAGAACACCGGGGAGCTGTTTTTT.

This clonotype was counted many times. The chain employs TRBV29-1 and TRBJ1-1; 8 bases line up with TRBD1. This CDR3 spans 13 amino acids. Germline CDR1 SQVTM, CDR2 ANQGSEA. V lost 7 bases to trimming and J lost 7 bases; unmatched junction nucleotides: 11. The CDR3 nucleotides read TGCAGCGCCACGGACAGGGTCGCTGGTGAAGCTTTCTTT. This gives the protein CSATDRVAGEAFF. Full variable domain (remainder filled in from reference TRBV29-1 and TRBJ1-1): SAVISQKPSRDICQRGTSLTIQCQVDSQVTMMFWYRQQPGQSLTLIATANQGSEATYESGFVIDKFPISRPNLTFSTLTVSNMSPEDSSIYLCSATDRVAGEAFFGQGTRLTVV.

This clonotype occurred many times. The V gene is TRBV5-1, the J gene TRBJ2-1; no reliable D call. This CDR3 is 16 amino acids long. V shed 0 bases and J shed 6 bases, with 16 bases lying between them. Germline assignment: CDR1 SGHRS and CDR2 YFSETQ. The CDR3 spells CASSLAVALVGNEQFF. The CDR3 DNA sequence: TGCGCCAGCAGCTTGGCCGTTGCACTTGTGGGCAATGAGCAGTTCTTC.

This sequence joins TRBV10-3 and TRBJ2-1; D ambiguous. The V end was cut by 10 bases, the J end by 4 bases, with 11 bases between. The germline V gene has CDR1 ENHRY and CDR2 SYGVKD. The CDR3 covers 12 residues. Here the CDR3 reads CATSTLYNEQFF. The CDR3 DNA follows: TGTGCCACCAGCACCTTATACAATGAGCAGTTCTTC.

This clonotype was picked up one time. This chain uses TRBV28 with TRBJ1-2; D not resolved. CDR1 is MDHEN and CDR2 is SYDVKM in the germline V gene. The length of the CDR3 is 13 residues. Trimming left V 4 bases short and J 8 bases short, with 14 bases between. The CDR3 here is CASSYMAAPGYTF. CDR3 DNA: TGTGCCAGCAGTTATATGGCTGCTCCGGGCTACACCTTC.

This clonotype occurred many times. The V and J genes are TRBV7-2 and TRBJ1-1, with D possibly matching TRBD1 (6 bases). CDR1 is SGHTA, CDR2 FQGNSA, per germline. This CDR3 comprises 16 residues. Trimming removed 1 base at V and 1 base at J, with 13 bases between. CDR3 protein: CASSLGPYRANTEAFF. CDR3 DNA sequence: TGTGCCAGCAGCTTAGGTCCGTACAGGGCGAACACTGAAGCTTTCTTT.

This clonotype was recorded many times. This chain connects TRBV11-2 to TRBJ2-1; D possibly matches TRBD1 or TRBD2 (5 bases each). Trimming took off 5 bases at V and 0 bases at J, with 14 bases between the two ends. The CDR3 extends over 16 amino acids. Germline CDR1 is SGHAT and CDR2 is FQNNGV. CDR3 DNA sequence: TGTGCCAGCAGCCGACCGGGGACCCGCTCCTACAATGAGCAGTTCTTC. This gives the protein CASSRPGTRSYNEQFF.

This clonotype was observed a few times. V and J are TRBV29-1 and TRBJ2-3; D not certain. Per the germline V gene, CDR1 is SQVTM and CDR2 is ANQGSEA. This CDR3 has 12 amino acids. Trimming took 6 bases from V and 2 from J, leaving 9 bases between them. The CDR3: CSVLTNTDTQYF. In DNA, the CDR3 is TGCAGCGTACTAACCAACACAGATACGCAGTATTTT.

The J gene is TRBJ2-7, the V gene TRBV7-6, with D possibly called TRBD1 or TRBD2 (5 bases each). Germline CDR1 and CDR2: SGHVS and FNYEAQ. V shed 3 bases and J shed 6 bases, with 18 bases lying between them. The CDR3 is made up of 15 amino acids. The CDR3 sequence is CASSFSQGPAREQYF. CDR3 DNA sequence: TGTGCCAGCAGCTTTTCCCAGGGACCGGCTCGCGAGCAGTACTTC.

V and J are TRBV2 and TRBJ2-7; 12 positions match TRBD1. This CDR3 spans 17 amino acids. V lost 6 bases, J lost 1 base, and 10 bases stayed unmatched. Germline assignment: CDR1 SNHLY and CDR2 FYNNEI. The CDR3 sequence: CASRYRDRGRESYEQYF. The DNA for the CDR3 is TGTGCCAGCAGGTATAGGGACAGGGGGCGCGAGTCCTACGAGCAGTACTTC.

This clonotype was counted ten times or more. The rearrangement uses TRBV29-1 and TRBJ2-2; the D is unclear. The germline gives CDR1 SQVTM, CDR2 ANQGSEA. Trimming removed 5 bases at V and 8 bases at J, with 15 bases between. The CDR3 consists of 13 residues. The CDR3 here is CSVMKPVLGELFF. CDR3 nucleotide sequence: TGCAGCGTTATGAAACCCGTCCTTGGGGAGCTGTTTTTT.

The table lists this clonotype with a few counts. The V and J genes are TRBV5-1 and TRBJ2-2; a possible D gene is TRBD1 (5 bases). The CDR3 consists of 15 residues. The V gene lost 3 bases and the J gene lost 4 bases, with 13 bases spanning the gap. Germline CDR1 and CDR2: SGHRS and YFSETQ. CDR3 residues: CASSSRPGRTGELFF. The CDR3 DNA sequence: TGCGCCAGCAGCTCGCGGCCAGGGCGCACCGGGGAGCTGTTTTTT.

The chain employs TRBV5-1 and TRBJ2-5; 8 bases agree with TRBD1. The V and J ends lost 2 bases and 2 bases, in that order; junction bases with no gene match: 8. Germline CDR1 is SGHRS and CDR2 is YFSETQ. The CDR3 consists of 16 residues. As DNA, the CDR3 is TGCGCCAGCAGCTTTGGATTCCGACAGGGGCAAGAGACCCAGTACTTC. Its protein product is CASSFGFRQGQETQYF.

This clonotype has more than one count but fewer than ten. The J gene is TRBJ1-1, the V gene TRBV20-1; D may be TRBD1 (5 bases). This CDR3 is built from 11 residues. Germline-derived CDR1 and CDR2 are DFQATT and SNEGSKA (reference sequence). CDR3 sequence reads: CRGGGDTEAFF. Here the CDR3 DNA reads TGCAGGGGCGGGGGGGACACTGAAGCTTTCTTT.

This chain joins TRBV12-5 and TRBJ1-5; D possibly corresponds to TRBD1 (5 bases). This CDR3 has 15 residues. The germline V and J ends were trimmed by 1 base and 0 bases, with 7 bases remaining between them. Germline V CDR1 and CDR2: LGHNT, FRNRAP. The CDR3 DNA reads TGTGCTAGTGGTTTGGGACAGAATAGCAATCAGCCCCAGCATTTT. This codes for CASGLGQNSNQPQHF.

The chain joins TRBV9 to TRBJ1-1, with no clear D. Trimming removed 4 bases from V and 1 base from J, with 14 bases in between. CDR1 is SGDLS and CDR2 is YYNGEE in the germline V gene. This CDR3 contains 15 residues. The CDR3 DNA reads TGTGCCAGCAGCAAGATCGCGGAGGGGAACACTGAAGCTTTCTTT. Translating it yields CASSKIAEGNTEAFF.

This clonotype was picked up a small number of times. The chain is built from TRBV12-3 or TRBV12-4 and TRBJ2-5; D may be TRBD1 (6 bases). The germline V and J ends were trimmed by 1 base and 4 bases, with 13 bases remaining between them. The CDR3 covers 15 residues. The CDR3, as DNA: TGTGCCAGCAGTTTAGGAGGGGGTTGGGGAGAGACCCAGTACTTC. Amino acids: CASSLGGGWGETQYF.